This paragraph reports one T cell receptor (beta chain). The antigen is undetermined. The data originate from a study of OX40 agonist ivuxolimab in advanced cancers. Overall study context: Ivuxolimab is an agonistic anti-OX40 (CD134) antibody, and patients were treated with it.

V lost 3 bases and J lost 5, with 8 bases in between. Germline CDR1 SGDLS, CDR2 YYNGEE. The CDR3 length is 12 residues. Study-wide results and limits: Researchers did not establish what antigens the expanded peripheral T cells target. The average count of expanded clones was higher among CD8+ T cells than among CD4+.

Libraries were prepared by immunoSEQ multiplex PCR; TCRdb keeps only in-frame clonotypes and omits some of them. The data show about 61,000 clones, roughly four fifths seen once. Anyone with autoimmune disease history or systemic immunosuppression was excluded. The chain carries TRBV9 and TRBJ1-2; TRBD1 is a possible D gene (6 bases). The source material was CD4+ or CD8+ T cells sorted from blood, sampled in a trial of the OX40 agonist ivuxolimab. The clonotype comes from an adult with an advanced solid tumor such as melanoma, head and neck, liver or kidney cancer. CDR3 loop: CASSGGGYGYTF. The CDR3, as DNA: TGTGCCAGCAGCGGAGGGGGTTATGGCTACACCTTC.